What follows are 14 T cell receptor beta chains derived from one specimen sequenced in a study of immune cell composition in non-small cell lung cancer. Sequencing used immunoSEQ multiplex PCR; TCRdb keeps in-frame clones, though not all of them. The table lists over 12,000 clones, 55% to 70% of them singletons, with 7.5% in the top ten. The sequencing input was lung tumor tissue. These receptors were taken from a human donor with non-small cell lung cancer.

V and J are TRBV30 and TRBJ1-6; TRBD1 matches at 7 bases. This CDR3 comprises 16 residues. CDR1 GTSNPN and CDR2 SVGIG come from the germline V gene (reference sequence). V lost 3 bases and J lost 0; bases outside the gene matches: 5. DNA for the CDR3: TGTGCCTGGAGCGACAGGGCCTACTCCTATAATTCACCCCTCCACTTT. Amino acid sequence: CAWSDRAYSYNSPLHF.

The chain carries TRBV13 and TRBJ2-1; TRBD2 aligns across 13 bases. Germline V CDR1 and CDR2: PRHDT, FYEKMQ (reference sequence). The junction had 6 bases not matched to a gene; V was cut back by 1 base and J by 0 bases. This CDR3 spans 19 amino acids. In DNA form, the CDR3 reads TGTGCCAGCAGCTTAGCGAGGACTAGCGGGAGAAGCTCCTACAATGAGCAGTTCTTC. Protein: CASSLARTSGRSSYNEQFF.

This clone was detected only a few times. The V and J genes are TRBV6-5 and TRBJ1-5; 7 nucleotides match TRBD1. CDR3 length: 14 residues. V gave up 6 bases and J gave up 4 bases; unmatched junction bases: 6. Germline V gives CDR1 MNHEY, CDR2 SVGAGI. The CDR3 here is CASRKTGRNQPQHF. The CDR3 DNA follows: TGTGCCAGCAGGAAGACAGGGAGGAATCAGCCCCAGCATTTT.

The rearrangement links TRBV29-1 to TRBJ2-7; TRBD2 might be the D (5 bases). Germline V CDR1 and CDR2: SQVTM, ANQGSEA. V lost 7 bases to trimming and J lost 4 bases, with 20 bases between them. This CDR3 comprises 14 residues. For the CDR3, the DNA is TGCAGCGCCCCCCCTCCTACGGGAACATACGAGCAGTACTTC. Translated: CSAPPPTGTYEQYF.

CDR3 sequence: CASSEGSLSYEQYF. DNA of the CDR3: TGTGCCAGCAGTGAAGGCTCCCTATCCTACGAGCAGTACTTC. The V gene is TRBV2, the J gene TRBJ2-7; D gene uncertain. The CDR3 is made up of 14 amino acids. The V and J ends lost 1 base and 1 base respectively, with 8 bases between them. Germline V gene lookup returns CDR1 SNHLY and CDR2 FYNNEI. The variable domain in full, with the rest retrieved from reference TRBV2 and TRBJ2-7, is EPEVTQTPSHQVTQMGQEVILRCVPISNHLYFYWYRQILGQKVEFLVSFYNNEISEKSEIFDDQFSVERPDGSNFTLKIRSTKLEDSAMYFCASSEGSLSYEQYFGPGTRLTVT.

The chain combines TRBV7-3 with TRBJ1-6; D not certain. CDR3 size: 14 residues. The germline gives CDR1 SGHTA, CDR2 FQGTGA. Deletions cut 2 bases from V and 8 bases from J, with 10 bases between. This chain's CDR3 is CASSLQAGDSPLHF. Written as DNA, the CDR3 is TGTGCCAGCAGCTTACAAGCCGGGGATTCACCCCTCCACTTT. The full variable domain, its missing parts supplied by reference TRBV7-3 and TRBJ1-6, is GAGVSQTPSNKVTEKGKYVELRCDPISGHTALYWYRQSLGQGPEFLIYFQGTGAADDSGLPNDRFFAVRPEGSVSTLKIQRTERGDSAVYLCASSLQAGDSPLHFGNGTRLTVT.

This clone was picked up one time. The rearrangement joins TRBV18 to TRBJ2-2, with 8 bases identical to TRBD2. Germline trimming cut 2 bases from V and 1 base from J; bases unmatched to any gene: 3. The germline V gene encodes CDR1 KGHSH and CDR2 LQKENI. The CDR3 length is 16 residues. In nucleotides, the CDR3 is TGTGCCAGCTCACCAGCGGGGGGCGAGAACACCGGGGAGCTGTTTTTT. Protein sequence: CASSPAGGENTGELFF.

The rearrangement uses TRBV7-3 and TRBJ2-2; TRBD1 agrees at 9 bases. V dropped 6 bases and J dropped 3; count of bases not matched to a gene: 5. CDR3 length: 15 residues. CDR1 is SGHTA, CDR2 FQGTGA, per germline. CDR3 nucleotides: TGTGCCAGCAGTAGTGACAGGGGGGACACCGGGGAGCTGTTTTTT. Residues: CASSSDRGDTGELFF.

J is TRBJ2-5 and V is TRBV6-5; D is perhaps TRBD1 (6 bases). TRBJ2-7 explains the end of the DNA better; the J call may be wrong. The CDR3 has 14 amino acids. In germline, CDR1 is MNHEY, CDR2 SVGAGI. DNA for the CDR3: TGTGCCAGCACCAGGACAGTGGGCTCCTACGAGCAGTACTTC. It yields the protein CASTRTVGSYEQYF.

V gene TRBV7-2 combines with J gene TRBJ1-6, with 7 bases that match TRBD1. The germline V gene has CDR1 SGHTA and CDR2 FQGNSA. The CDR3 has 17 residues. V lost 5 bases, J lost 1 base, and 8 bases stayed unmatched. CDR3 coding DNA: TGTGCCAGCAGCCAAAGACAGGGAGTTTCCTATAATTCACCCCTCCACTTT. It codes for CASSQRQGVSYNSPLHF.

Only a few counts were recorded for this clone. The chain combines TRBV6-5 with TRBJ2-1, with 8 bases aligning to TRBD2. After removal of 2 bases from V and 6 bases from J, the junction contained 9 bases not matched to a gene. The germline V gene has CDR1 MNHEY and CDR2 SVGAGI. The CDR3 loop spans 16 amino acids. The CDR3 sequence is CASSYPGGGTGNEQFF. CDR3 nucleotide sequence: TGTGCCAGCAGTTACCCCGGCGGGGGGACGGGCAATGAGCAGTTCTTC.

This clone was counted between two and nine times. The J gene is TRBJ1-2, the V gene TRBV4-2; 12 positions match TRBD1. The V and J ends lost 2 bases and 6 bases, in that order; junction bases with no gene match: 1. Germline V gives CDR1 LGHNA, CDR2 YNFKEQ. The CDR3 totals 14 residues. Here the CDR3 reads CASSQRDRGHGYTF. The CDR3 bases are TGTGCCAGCAGCCAAAGGGACAGGGGGCATGGCTACACCTTC.

The chain recombines TRBV7-2 with TRBJ2-3, with D perhaps TRBD2 (5 bases). Germline V gene data show CDR1 as SGHTA and CDR2 as FQGNSA. This CDR3 is 13 amino acids long. V was cut by 2 bases and J by 10 bases, with 13 bases left in between. The CDR3 here is CASSLRAGSAQYF. Written as DNA, the CDR3 is TGTGCCAGCAGCTTACGGGCGGGTAGCGCGCAGTATTTT. Complete variable domain (other parts from reference TRBV7-2 and TRBJ2-3): GAGVSQSPSNKVTEKGKDVELRCDPISGHTALYWYRQSLGQGLEFLIYFQGNSAPDKSGLPSDRFSAERTGGSVSTLTIQRTQQEDSAVYLCASSLRAGSAQYFGPGTRLTVL.

The rearrangement joins TRBV6-5 to TRBJ2-5; D is ambiguous. CDR1 and CDR2 (germline): MNHEY, SVGAGI. Between the trimmed V and J ends, which lost 0 bases and 2 bases, there was a span of 10 bases. The CDR3 contains 15 residues. The CDR3 DNA reads as TGTGCCAGCAGTTACTCTCAGGCGCAGCAAGAGACCCAGTACTTC. Its protein is CASSYSQAQQETQYF.